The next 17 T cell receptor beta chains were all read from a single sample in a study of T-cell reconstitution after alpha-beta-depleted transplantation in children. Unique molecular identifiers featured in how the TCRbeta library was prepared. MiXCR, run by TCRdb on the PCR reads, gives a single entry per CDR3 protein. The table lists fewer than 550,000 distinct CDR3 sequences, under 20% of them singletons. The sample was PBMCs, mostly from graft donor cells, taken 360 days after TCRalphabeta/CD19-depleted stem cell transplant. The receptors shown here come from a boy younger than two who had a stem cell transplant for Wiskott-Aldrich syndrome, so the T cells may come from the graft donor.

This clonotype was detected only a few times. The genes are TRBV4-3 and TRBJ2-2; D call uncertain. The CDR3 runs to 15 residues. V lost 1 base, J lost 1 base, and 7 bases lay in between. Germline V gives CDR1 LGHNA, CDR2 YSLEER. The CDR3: CASSQAGLNTGELFF. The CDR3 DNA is TGCGCCAGCAGCCAAGCGGGTTTGAACACCGGGGAGCTGTTTTTT.

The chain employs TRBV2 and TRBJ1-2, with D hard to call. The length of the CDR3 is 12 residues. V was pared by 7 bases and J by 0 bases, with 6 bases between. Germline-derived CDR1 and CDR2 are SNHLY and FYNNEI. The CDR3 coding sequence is TGTGCCAGCACATACGCTAACTATGGCTACACCTTC. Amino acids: CASTYANYGYTF. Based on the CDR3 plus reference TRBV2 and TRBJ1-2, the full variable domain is EPEVTQTPSHQVTQMGQEVILRCVPISNHLYFYWYRQILGQKVEFLVSFYNNEISEKSEIFDDQFSVERPDGSNFTLKIRSTKLEDSAMYFCASTYANYGYTFGSGTRLTVV.

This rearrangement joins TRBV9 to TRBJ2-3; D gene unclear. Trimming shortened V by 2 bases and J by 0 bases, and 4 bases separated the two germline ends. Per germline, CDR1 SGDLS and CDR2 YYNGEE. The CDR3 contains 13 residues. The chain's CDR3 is CASSVLSTDTQYF. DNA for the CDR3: TGTGCCAGCAGCGTTTTAAGCACAGATACGCAGTATTTT.

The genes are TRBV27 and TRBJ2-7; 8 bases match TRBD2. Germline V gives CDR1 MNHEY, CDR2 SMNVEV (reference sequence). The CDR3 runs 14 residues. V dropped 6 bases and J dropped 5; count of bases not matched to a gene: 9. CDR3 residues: CASRPSGLRDEQYF. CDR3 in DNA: TGTGCCAGCAGGCCTAGCGGGCTACGGGACGAGCAGTACTTC.

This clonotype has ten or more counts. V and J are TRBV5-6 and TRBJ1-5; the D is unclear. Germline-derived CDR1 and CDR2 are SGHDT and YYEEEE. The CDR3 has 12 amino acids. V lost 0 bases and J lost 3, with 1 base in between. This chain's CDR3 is CASSLANQPQHF. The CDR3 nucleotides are TGTGCCAGCAGCTTGGCCAATCAGCCCCAGCATTTT.

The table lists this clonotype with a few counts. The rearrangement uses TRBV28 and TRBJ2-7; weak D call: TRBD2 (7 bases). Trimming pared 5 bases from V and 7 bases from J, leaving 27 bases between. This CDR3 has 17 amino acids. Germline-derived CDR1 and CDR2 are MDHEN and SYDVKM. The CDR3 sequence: CASSVGSGYREGEEQYF. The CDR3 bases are TGTGCCAGCAGTGTAGGATCCGGTTACAGGGAGGGGGAAGAGCAGTACTTC.

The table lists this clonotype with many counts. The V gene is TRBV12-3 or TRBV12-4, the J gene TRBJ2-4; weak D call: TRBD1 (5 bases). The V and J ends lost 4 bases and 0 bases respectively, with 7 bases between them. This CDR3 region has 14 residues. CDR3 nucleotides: TGTGCCAGCAGTTCGACAGTAGCCAAAAACATTCAGTACTTC. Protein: CASSSTVAKNIQYF.

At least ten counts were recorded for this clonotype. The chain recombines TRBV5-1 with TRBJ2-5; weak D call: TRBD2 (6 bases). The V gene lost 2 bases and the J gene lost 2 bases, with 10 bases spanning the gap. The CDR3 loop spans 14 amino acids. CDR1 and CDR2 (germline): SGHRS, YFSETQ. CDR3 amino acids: CASSLSGLQETQYF. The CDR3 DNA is TGCGCCAGCAGCTTATCGGGACTGCAAGAGACCCAGTACTTC. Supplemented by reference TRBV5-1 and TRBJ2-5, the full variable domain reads KAGVTQTPRYLIKTRGQQVTLSCSPISGHRSVSWYQQTPGQGLQFLFEYFSETQRNKGNFPGRFSGRQFSNSRSEMNVSTLELGDSALYLCASSLSGLQETQYFGPGTRLLVL.

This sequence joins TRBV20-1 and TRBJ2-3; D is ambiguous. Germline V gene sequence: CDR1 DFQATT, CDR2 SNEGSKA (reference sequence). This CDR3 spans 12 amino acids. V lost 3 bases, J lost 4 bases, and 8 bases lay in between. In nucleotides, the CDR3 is TGCAGTGCTAGTTGGGGTTCAGATACGCAGTATTTT. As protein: CSASWGSDTQYF.

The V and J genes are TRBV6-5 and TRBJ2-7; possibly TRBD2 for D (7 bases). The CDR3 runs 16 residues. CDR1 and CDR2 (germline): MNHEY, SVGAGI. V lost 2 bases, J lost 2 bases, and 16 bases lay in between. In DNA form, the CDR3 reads TGTGCCAGCAGTTACGGAGGGGGGGGCAACACCTACGAGCAGTACTTC. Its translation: CASSYGGGGNTYEQYF.

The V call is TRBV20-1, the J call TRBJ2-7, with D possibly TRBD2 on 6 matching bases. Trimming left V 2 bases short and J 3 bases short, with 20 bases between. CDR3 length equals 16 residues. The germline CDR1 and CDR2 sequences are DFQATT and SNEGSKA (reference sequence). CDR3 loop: CSARHAGTPGFYEQYF. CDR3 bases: TGCAGTGCTAGACATGCTGGGACTCCGGGGTTCTACGAGCAGTACTTC.

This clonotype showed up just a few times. The CDR3 bases are TGTGCCAGCAGTGTATGGGGGGCCCAAGAGACCCAGTACTTC. Its translation: CASSVWGAQETQYF. The rearrangement uses TRBV6-2 or TRBV6-3 and TRBJ2-5; tentatively, D is TRBD1 or TRBD2 (6 bases each). CDR1 MNHEY and CDR2 SVGEGT come from the germline V gene. The CDR3 spans 14 residues. Trimming left V 5 bases short and J 1 base short, with 11 bases between.

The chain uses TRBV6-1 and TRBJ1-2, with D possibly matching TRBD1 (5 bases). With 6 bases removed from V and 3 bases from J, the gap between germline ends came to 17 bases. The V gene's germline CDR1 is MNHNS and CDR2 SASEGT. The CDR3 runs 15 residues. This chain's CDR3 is CASSEPLGEDYGYTF. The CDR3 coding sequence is TGTGCCAGCAGCGAGCCTTTAGGGGAAGACTATGGCTACACCTTC.

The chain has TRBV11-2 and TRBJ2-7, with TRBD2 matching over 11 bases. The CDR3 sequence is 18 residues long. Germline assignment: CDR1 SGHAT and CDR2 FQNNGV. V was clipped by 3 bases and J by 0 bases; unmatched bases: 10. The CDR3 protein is CASSFLAGGRSRSYEQYF. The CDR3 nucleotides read TGTGCCAGCAGCTTCCTAGCGGGAGGTCGCTCCCGCTCCTACGAGCAGTACTTC.

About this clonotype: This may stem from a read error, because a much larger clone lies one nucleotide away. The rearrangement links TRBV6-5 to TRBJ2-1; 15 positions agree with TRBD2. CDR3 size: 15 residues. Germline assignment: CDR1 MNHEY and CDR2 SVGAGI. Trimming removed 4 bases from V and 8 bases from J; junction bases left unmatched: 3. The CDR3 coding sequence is TGTGCCAGCAGTTGGGGACTAGCGGGAGGCTATGAGCAGTTCTTC. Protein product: CASSWGLAGGYEQFF.

The CDR3 sequence is CASSLPRLAGNSYEQYF. The CDR3 nucleotides are TGTGCCAGCAGCTTACCCAGACTAGCGGGTAACTCCTACGAGCAGTACTTC. This sequence joins TRBV7-2 and TRBJ2-7; 10 positions match TRBD2. This CDR3 comprises 17 residues. V lost 2 bases, J lost 0 bases, and 7 bases stayed unmatched. Germline V CDR1 and CDR2: SGHTA, FQGNSA.

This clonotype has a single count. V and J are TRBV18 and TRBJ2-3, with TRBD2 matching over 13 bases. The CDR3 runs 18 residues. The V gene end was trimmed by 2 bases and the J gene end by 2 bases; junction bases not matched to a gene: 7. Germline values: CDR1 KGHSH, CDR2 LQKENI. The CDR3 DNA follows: TGTGCCAGCTCACCATGGACTAGCGGGAGAACCCCCACAGATACGCAGTATTTT. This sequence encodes CASSPWTSGRTPTDTQYF.